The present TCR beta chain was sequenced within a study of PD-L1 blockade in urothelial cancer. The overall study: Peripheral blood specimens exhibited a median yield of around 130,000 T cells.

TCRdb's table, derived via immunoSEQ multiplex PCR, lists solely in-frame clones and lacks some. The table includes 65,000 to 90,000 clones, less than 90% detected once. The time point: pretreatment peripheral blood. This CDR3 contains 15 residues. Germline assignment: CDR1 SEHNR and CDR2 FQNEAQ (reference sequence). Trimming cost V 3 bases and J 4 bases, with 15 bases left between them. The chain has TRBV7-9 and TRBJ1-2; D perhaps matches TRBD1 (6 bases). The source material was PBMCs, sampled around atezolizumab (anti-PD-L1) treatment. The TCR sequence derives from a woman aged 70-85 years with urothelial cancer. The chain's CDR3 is CASSLGGRVAYGYTF. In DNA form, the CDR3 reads TGTGCCAGCAGCTTGGGGGGGCGCGTCGCCTATGGCTACACCTTC.